This T cell receptor (beta chain) was identified during a study of CD8 T cells in ankylosing spondylitis. Findings of the study overall: Significantly higher representation of disease-linked clones was reported for matched ankylosing spondylitis synovial fluid. Blood from ankylosing spondylitis patients appeared to carry a characteristic roughly 8-variant TCR beta motif.

Turning to this clonotype: Its antigen remains unidentified.

The germline V gene encodes CDR1 SGHRS and CDR2 YFSETQ. CDR3 length: 14 residues. Trimming cost V 5 bases and J 0 bases, with 11 bases left between them. TCRdb reprocessed the 5' RACE reads with MiXCR, giving one entry per CDR3 protein. This table has approximately 350,000 distinct CDR3 sequences, about 14% appearing once. The clonotype comes from a male donor with ankylosing spondylitis or in good health (not recorded which). The chain is built from TRBV5-1 and TRBJ2-5; D call uncertain. Sequenced sample: blood, either unsorted or a sorted T cell fraction (not recorded which). CDR3 in amino acids: CASSKVRDQETQYF. The CDR3 coding sequence is TGCGCCAGCAGTAAGGTTAGGGACCAAGAGACCCAGTACTTC.